This T cell receptor beta chain was sequenced in a study of T cells after yellow fever vaccination. Across the study: SMART-Seq v4 Ultra Low Input prepared the low-cell-number fractions.

V was clipped by 5 bases and J by 7 bases; unmatched bases: 5. Germline V gives CDR1 DFQATT, CDR2 SNEGSKA (reference sequence). The CDR3 spans 13 residues. TCRdb reanalysed the 5' RACE reads using MiXCR and keeps one entry per CDR3 protein. The sample lists nearly 550,000 distinct CDR3 sequences, under 25% occurring once. This clonotype was sampled from a man in his thirties or forties who received the YFV17D yellow fever vaccine. The sequencing here drew on PBMCs, taken 15 days after the yellow fever booster vaccination. The rearrangement links TRBV20-1 to TRBJ1-4, with 9 bases that match TRBD1. CDR3 loop: CSAGQGYGEKLFF. CDR3 sequence (DNA): TGCAGTGCTGGACAGGGGTACGGTGAAAAACTGTTTTTT.